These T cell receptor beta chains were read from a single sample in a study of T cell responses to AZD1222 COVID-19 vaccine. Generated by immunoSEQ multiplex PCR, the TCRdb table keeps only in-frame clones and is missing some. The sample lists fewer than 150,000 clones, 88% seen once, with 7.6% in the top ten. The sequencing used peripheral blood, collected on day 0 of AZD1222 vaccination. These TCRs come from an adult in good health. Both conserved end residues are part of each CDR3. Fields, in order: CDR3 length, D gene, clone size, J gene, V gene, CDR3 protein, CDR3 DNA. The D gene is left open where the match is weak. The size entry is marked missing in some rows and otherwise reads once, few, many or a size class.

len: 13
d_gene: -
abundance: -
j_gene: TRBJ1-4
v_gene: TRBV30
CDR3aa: CACGTGHYEKLFF
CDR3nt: TGTGCCTGCGGGACCGGGCACTACGAAAAACTGTTTTTT

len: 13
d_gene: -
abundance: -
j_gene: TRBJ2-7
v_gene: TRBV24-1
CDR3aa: CATSQQGGSEQYF
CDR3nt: TGTGCCACCAGTCAACAGGGAGGGAGCGAGCAGTACTTC

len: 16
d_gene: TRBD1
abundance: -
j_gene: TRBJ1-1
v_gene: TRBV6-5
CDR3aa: CASSYSGTDLNTEAFF
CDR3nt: TGTGCCAGCAGTTACTCAGGGACAGACCTGAACACTGAAGCTTTCTTT

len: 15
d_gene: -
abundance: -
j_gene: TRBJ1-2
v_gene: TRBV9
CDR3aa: CASSVAPGRIMVYTF
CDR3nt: TGTGCCAGCAGCGTAGCACCAGGGAGGATTATGGTGTACACCTTC

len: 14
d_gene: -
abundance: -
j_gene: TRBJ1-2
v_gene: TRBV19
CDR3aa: CASSIADLGYGYTF
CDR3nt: TGTGCCAGTAGTATAGCAGACCTAGGATATGGCTACACCTTC

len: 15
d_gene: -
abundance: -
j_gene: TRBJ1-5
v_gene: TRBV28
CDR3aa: CASTESGRVNQPQHF
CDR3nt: TGTGCCAGCACGGAGTCGGGCAGGGTGAATCAGCCCCAGCATTTT

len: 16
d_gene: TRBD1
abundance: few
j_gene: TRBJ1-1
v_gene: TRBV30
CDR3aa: CAWSSPTGSDGTEAFF
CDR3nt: TGTGCCTGGAGTTCCCCGACAGGGAGTGACGGCACTGAAGCTTTCTTT

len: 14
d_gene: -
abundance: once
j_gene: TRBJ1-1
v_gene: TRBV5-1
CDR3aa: CASSLGTANTEAFF
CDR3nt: TGCGCCAGCAGCTTGGGGACAGCCAACACTGAAGCTTTCTTT

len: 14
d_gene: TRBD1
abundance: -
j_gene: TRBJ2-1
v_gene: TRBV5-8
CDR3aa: CASSIGTGHAEQFF
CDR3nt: TGTGCCAGCAGCATAGGGACAGGGCACGCGGAGCAGTTCTTC

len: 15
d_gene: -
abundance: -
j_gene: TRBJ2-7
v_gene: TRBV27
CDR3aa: CASMYFGAGSYEQYF
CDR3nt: TGTGCCAGCATGTATTTTGGGGCCGGCTCCTACGAGCAGTACTTC

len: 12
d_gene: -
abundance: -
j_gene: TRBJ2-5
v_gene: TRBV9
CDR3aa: CASSFTQETQYF
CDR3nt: TGTGCCAGCAGCTTTACCCAAGAGACCCAGTACTTC

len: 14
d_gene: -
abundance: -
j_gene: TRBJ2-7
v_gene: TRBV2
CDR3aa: CASSEGDGAPEQYF
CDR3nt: TGTGCCAGCAGTGAAGGGGACGGAGCCCCCGAGCAGTACTTC

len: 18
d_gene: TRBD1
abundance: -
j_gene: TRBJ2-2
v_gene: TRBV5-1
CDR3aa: CASSKFSTGGYYAGELFF
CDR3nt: TGCGCCAGCAGCAAATTTTCGACAGGGGGCTATTATGCCGGGGAGCTGTTTTTT

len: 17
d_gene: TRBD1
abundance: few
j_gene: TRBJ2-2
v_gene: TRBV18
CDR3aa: CASSPGVGTGNTGELFF
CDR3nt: TGTGCCAGCTCACCTGGGGTAGGGACAGGAAACACCGGGGAGCTGTTTTTT

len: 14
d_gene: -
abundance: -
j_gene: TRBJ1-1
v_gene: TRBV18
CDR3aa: CASSPQGGNTEAFF
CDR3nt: TGTGCCAGCTCACCACAGGGGGGGAACACTGAAGCTTTCTTT

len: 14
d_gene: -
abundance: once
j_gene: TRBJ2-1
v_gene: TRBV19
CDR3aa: CASSAGTPLDEQFF
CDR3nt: TGTGCCAGTAGTGCCGGGACTCCCCTGGATGAGCAGTTCTTC

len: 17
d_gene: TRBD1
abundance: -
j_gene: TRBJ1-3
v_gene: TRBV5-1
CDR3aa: CASSLGQGVNSGNTIYF
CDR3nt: TGCGCCAGCAGCTTGGGACAGGGGGTAAACTCTGGAAACACCATATATTTT

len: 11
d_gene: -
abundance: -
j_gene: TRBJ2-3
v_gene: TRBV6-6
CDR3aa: CASSPTDTQYF
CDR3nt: TGTGCCAGCAGCCCCACAGATACGCAGTATTTT

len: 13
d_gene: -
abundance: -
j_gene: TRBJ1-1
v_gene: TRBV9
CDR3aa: CASSVAPHTEAFF
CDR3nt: TGTGCCAGCAGCGTAGCCCCGCACACTGAAGCTTTCTTT

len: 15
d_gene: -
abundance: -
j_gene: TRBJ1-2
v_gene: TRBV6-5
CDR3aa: CASSSTGTPSEGYTF
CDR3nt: TGTGCCAGCAGTTCAACAGGGACCCCTTCGGAGGGCTACACCTTC

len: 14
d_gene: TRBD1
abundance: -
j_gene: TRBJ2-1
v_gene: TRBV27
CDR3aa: CASSTGGLSNEQFF
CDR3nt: TGTGCCAGCAGTACAGGGGGTTTGAGTAATGAGCAGTTCTTC

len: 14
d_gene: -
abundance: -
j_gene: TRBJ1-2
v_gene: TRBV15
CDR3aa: CATSNGRERNGYTF
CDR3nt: TGTGCCACCAGCAACGGAAGGGAGCGGAATGGCTACACCTTC

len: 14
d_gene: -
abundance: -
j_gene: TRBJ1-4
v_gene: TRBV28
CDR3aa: CASSLRPTNEKLFF
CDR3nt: TGTGCCAGCAGTTTGCGGCCAACTAATGAAAAACTGTTTTTT

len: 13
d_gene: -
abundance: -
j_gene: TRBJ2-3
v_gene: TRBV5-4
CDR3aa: CASSLAMTDTQYF
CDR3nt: TGTGCCAGCAGCTTGGCCATGACAGATACGCAGTATTTT

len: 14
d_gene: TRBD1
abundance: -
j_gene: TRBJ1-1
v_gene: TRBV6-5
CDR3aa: CASNRDRMNTEAFF
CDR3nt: TGTGCCAGCAACCGGGACAGGATGAACACTGAAGCTTTCTTT

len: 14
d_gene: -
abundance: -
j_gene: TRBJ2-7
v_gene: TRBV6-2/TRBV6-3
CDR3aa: CASSYERSSYEQYF
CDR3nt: TGTGCCAGCAGTTACGAGCGTTCCTCCTACGAGCAGTACTTC

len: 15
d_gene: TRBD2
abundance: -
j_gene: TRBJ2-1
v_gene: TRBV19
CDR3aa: CASSPLAGVFGEQFF
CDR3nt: TGTGCCAGTAGTCCCCTAGCGGGAGTTTTTGGTGAGCAGTTCTTC

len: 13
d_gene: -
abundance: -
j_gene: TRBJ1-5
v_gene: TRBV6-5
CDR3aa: CASRMRGGQPQHF
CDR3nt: TGTGCCAGCAGAATGAGGGGTGGACAGCCCCAGCATTTT

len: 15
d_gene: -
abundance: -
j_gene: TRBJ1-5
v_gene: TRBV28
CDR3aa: CASSSPTAGEQPQHF
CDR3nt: TGTGCCAGCAGTTCGCCGACAGCCGGGGAACAGCCCCAGCATTTT

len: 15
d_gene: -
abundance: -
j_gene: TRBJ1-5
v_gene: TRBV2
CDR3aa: CASKLGGANNQPQHF
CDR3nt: TGTGCCAGCAAATTGGGGGGGGCAAACAATCAGCCCCAGCATTTT

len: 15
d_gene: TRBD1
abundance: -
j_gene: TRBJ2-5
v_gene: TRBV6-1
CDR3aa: CASSELRTGGETQYF
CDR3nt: TGTGCCAGCAGTGAACTCCGAACAGGGGGAGAGACCCAGTACTTC

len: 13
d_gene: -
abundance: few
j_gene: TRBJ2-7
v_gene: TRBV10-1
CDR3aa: CARRRDNSYEQYF
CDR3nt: TGCGCCAGGAGAAGGGACAACTCCTACGAGCAGTACTTC

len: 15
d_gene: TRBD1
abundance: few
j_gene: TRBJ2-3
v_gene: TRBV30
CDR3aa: CAWSGTGDLTDTQYF
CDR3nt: TGTGCCTGGAGTGGTACAGGGGATTTGACAGATACGCAGTATTTT

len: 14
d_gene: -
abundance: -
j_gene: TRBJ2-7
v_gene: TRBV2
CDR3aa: CASSEAWSRAGQYF
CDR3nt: TGTGCCAGCAGTGAAGCTTGGAGCAGGGCGGGACAGTACTTC

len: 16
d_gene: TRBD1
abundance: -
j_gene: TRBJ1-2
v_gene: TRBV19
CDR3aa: CASSIGTGGRHYGYTF
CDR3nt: TGTGCCAGTAGTATAGGGACAGGAGGTCGGCACTATGGCTACACCTTC

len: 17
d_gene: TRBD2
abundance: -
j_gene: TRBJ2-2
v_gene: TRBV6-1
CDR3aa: CASSEPGLAGGPGELFF
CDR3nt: TGTGCCAGCAGTGAGCCCGGACTAGCGGGAGGACCCGGGGAGCTGTTTTTT

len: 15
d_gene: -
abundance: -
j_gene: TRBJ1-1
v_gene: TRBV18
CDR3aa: CASSPPRQGWIEAFF
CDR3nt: TGTGCCAGCTCACCACCGAGGCAGGGATGGATTGAAGCTTTCTTT

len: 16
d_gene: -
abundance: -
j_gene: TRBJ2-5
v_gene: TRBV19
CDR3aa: CASSVQGRERRETQYF
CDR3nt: TGTGCCAGTAGTGTACAGGGAAGGGAAAGGCGAGAGACCCAGTACTTC

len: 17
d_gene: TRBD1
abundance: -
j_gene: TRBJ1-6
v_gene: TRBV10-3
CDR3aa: CAISEATGGSYNSPLHF
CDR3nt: TGTGCCATCAGTGAGGCGACAGGGGGCTCCTATAATTCACCCCTCCACTTT

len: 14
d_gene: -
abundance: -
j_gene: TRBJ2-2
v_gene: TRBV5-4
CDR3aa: CASSPLTIGGGLFF
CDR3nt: TGTGCCAGCAGCCCTCTGACTATTGGGGGTGGGCTGTTTTTT

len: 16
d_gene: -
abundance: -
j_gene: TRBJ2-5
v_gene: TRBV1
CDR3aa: CTSSLSGGENQETQYF
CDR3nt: TGCACCAGCAGCCTCTCAGGGGGCGAAAACCAAGAGACCCAGTACTTC

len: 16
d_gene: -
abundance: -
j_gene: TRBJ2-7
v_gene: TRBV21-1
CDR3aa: CASSKRRGVNPYEQYF
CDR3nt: TGTGCCAGCAGCAAAAGGCGAGGGGTGAACCCCTACGAGCAGTACTTC

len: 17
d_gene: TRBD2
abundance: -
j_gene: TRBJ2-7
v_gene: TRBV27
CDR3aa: CASSFRPGTSGSYEQYF
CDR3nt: TGTGCCAGCAGTTTTAGGCCCGGGACTAGCGGGAGCTACGAGCAGTACTTC

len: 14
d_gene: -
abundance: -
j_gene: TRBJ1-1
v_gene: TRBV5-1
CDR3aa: CASRPHVGNTEAFF
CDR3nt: TGCGCCAGCAGACCCCACGTTGGGAACACTGAAGCTTTCTTT

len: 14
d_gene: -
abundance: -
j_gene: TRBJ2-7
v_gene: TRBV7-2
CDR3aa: CASSQSSYPDEQYF
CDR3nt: TGTGCCAGCAGCCAAAGTAGCTACCCGGACGAGCAGTACTTC

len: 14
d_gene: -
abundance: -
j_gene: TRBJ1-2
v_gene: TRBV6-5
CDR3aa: CASSYSGEPYGYTF
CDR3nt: TGTGCCAGCAGTTATTCAGGGGAACCCTATGGCTACACCTTC

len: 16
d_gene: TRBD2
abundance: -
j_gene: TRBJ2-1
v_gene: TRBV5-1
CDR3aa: CASSRSSTSVDNEQFF
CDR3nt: TGCGCCAGCAGCCGATCCTCGACTAGCGTGGACAATGAGCAGTTCTTC

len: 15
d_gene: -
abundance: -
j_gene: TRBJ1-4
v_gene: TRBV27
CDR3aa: CASSLLQRPNEKLFF
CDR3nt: TGTGCCAGCAGTTTACTACAGCGTCCTAATGAAAAACTGTTTTTT

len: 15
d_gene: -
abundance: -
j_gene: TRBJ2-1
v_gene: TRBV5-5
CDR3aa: CASSHNSGYYNEQFF
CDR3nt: TGTGCCAGCAGCCATAACAGTGGTTACTACAATGAGCAGTTCTTC

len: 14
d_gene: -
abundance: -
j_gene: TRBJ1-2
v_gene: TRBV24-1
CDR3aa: CATSDPRGDYGYTF
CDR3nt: TGTGCCACCAGTGACCCCAGGGGAGACTATGGCTACACCTTC

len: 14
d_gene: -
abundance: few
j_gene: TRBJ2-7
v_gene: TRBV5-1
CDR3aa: CASFSGGASYEQYF
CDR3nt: TGCGCCTCCTTTTCGGGGGGCGCATCTTACGAGCAGTACTTC

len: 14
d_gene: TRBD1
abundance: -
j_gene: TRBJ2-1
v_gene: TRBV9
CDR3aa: CASSPRTGIKEQFF
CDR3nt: TGTGCCAGCAGCCCCAGGACAGGGATAAAGGAGCAGTTCTTC

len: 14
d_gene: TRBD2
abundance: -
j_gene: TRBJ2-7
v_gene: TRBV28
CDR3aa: CASRGSGSSYEQYF
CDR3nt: TGTGCCAGCAGGGGGAGCGGGAGCTCCTACGAGCAGTACTTC

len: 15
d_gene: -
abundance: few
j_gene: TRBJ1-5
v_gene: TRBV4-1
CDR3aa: CASSQDYGLSQPQHF
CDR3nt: TGCGCCAGCAGCCAAGATTACGGGTTGAGTCAGCCCCAGCATTTT

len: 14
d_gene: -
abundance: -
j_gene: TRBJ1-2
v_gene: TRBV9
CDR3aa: CASSVDPEYSGYTF
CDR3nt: TGTGCCAGCAGCGTAGATCCCGAGTACTCTGGCTACACCTTC